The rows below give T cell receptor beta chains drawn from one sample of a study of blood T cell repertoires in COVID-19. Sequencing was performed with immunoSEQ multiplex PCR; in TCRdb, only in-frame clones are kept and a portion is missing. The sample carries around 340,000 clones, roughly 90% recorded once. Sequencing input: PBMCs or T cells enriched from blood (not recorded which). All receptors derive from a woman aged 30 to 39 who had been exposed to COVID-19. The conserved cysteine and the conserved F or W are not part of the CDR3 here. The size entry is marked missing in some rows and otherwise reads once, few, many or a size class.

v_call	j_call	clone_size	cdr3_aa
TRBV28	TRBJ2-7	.	ASSFGGVGQGETTTKQY
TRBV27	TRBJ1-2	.	ASSISRDTANYGYT
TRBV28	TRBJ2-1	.	ASSLPADRGNEQF
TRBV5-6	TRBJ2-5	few	ASSSKETQY
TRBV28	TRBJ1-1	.	ASSPPQGWGTEAF
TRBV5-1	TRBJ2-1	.	ASSPTDPSYNEQF
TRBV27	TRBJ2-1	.	ASSLLRGRTSEQF
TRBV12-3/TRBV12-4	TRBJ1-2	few	ASSPWPGYT
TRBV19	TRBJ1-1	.	ASTSSTLRGTEAF
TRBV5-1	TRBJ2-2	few	ASSLGLAGVGTGELF
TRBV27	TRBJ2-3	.	ASSWGADTQY
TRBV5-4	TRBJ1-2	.	ASSFGSGANYGYT
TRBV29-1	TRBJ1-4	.	SVEERQGVGEKLF
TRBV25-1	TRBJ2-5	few	ASSRGFLETQY
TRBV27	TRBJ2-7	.	ASSSLAGVRREQY
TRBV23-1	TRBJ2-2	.	ASSRADPNTGELF
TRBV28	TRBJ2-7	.	ASRRLAVRDEQY
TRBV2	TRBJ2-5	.	ASSRLVTQETQY
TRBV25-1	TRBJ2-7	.	ASSESVAGDLYEQY
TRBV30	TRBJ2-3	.	ATGTGGTDTQY
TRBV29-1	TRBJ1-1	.	SVETGNTEAF
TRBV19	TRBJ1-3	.	ASSIAGTASGNTIY
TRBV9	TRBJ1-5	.	ASSPGQGTNQPQH
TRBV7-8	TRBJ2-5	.	ASSLAEDREHQETQY
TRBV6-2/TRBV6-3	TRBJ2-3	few	ASSYPPDRALMEGDTQY
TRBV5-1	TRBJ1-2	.	ASSPRQEPNYGYT
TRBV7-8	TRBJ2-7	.	ASSLTKIRAGGPRPLYEQY
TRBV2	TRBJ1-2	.	ASSEPLGRVRDYGYT
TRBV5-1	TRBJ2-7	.	ASSLVQGSYEQY
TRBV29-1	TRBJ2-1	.	SVGLAGGREQF
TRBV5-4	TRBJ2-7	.	ASSLGSGRAYEQY
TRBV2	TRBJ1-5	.	ASSEHADQPQH